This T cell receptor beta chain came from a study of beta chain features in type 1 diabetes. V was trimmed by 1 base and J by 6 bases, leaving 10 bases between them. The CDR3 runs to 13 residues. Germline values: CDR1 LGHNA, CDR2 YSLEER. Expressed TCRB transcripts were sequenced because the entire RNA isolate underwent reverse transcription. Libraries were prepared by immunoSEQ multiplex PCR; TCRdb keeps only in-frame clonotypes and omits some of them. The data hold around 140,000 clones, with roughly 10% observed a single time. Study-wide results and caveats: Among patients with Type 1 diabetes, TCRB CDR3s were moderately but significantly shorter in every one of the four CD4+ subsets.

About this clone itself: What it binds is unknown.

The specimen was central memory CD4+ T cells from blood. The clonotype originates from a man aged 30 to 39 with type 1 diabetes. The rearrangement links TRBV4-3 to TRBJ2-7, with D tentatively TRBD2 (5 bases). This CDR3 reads CASSQGRGLEQYF. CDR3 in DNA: TGCGCCAGCAGCCAAGGTCGAGGGCTCGAGCAGTACTTC.